This TCR beta chain is drawn from a study of sequential checkpoint blockade in melanoma. Study background: First-line arms were nivolumab then ipilimumab, or the reverse, randomized 1:1.

The repertoire was sequenced with immunoSEQ multiplex PCR; TCRdb's copy has only in-frame clones and lacks some. The sample carries around 12,000 clones, roughly four fifths recorded once. V shed 3 bases and J 4 bases; nucleotides not matched to a gene: 1. The CDR3 loop spans 15 amino acids. The germline V gene has CDR1 SGHTA and CDR2 FQGNSA. Regarding treatment: randomized to nivolumab then ipilimumab (arm A) or the reverse (arm B). This specimen was CD8+ T cells sorted from blood (inferred from file names), taken from a patient given nivolumab and ipilimumab in sequence. The V and J genes are TRBV7-2 and TRBJ2-1; 12 nucleotides match TRBD2. This clonotype originated in a human donor with melanoma. The CDR3 is CASSFGTSGYNEQFF. The CDR3 coding sequence is TGTGCCAGCAGCTTCGGGACTAGCGGGTACAATGAGCAGTTCTTC.